These 29 T cell receptor beta chains share one sample of origin, sequenced in a study of cytomegalovirus exposure and HLA in healthy donors. PCR primers comprised 60 Vbeta and 13 Jbeta primers. The assay was immunoSEQ multiplex PCR, and TCRdb's table has in-frame clones only and misses some. This sample carries over 100,000 clones, about 70% of them seen once, and the ten largest clones take around 5%. The sample comprised PBMCs. Every receptor here comes from a man aged 25 to 40 in good health and CMV-seropositive.

This chain links TRBV5-1 with TRBJ2-7; a weak D match, TRBD2 (5 bases). Germline CDR1 reads SGHRS; CDR2 reads YFSETQ. This CDR3 is 13 amino acids long. Trimming took 0 bases from V and 5 from J, leaving 9 bases between them. The CDR3 sequence: CASSLALAHEQYF. In nucleotides, the CDR3 is TGCGCCAGCAGCTTGGCTCTAGCCCACGAGCAGTACTTC.

V usage is TRBV4-1 and J usage is TRBJ2-3, with 9 positions matching TRBD1. Germline V gene lookup returns CDR1 MGHRA and CDR2 YSYEKL. CDR3 length: 16 residues. The V segment lost 4 bases and the J segment 9 bases; nucleotides outside the gene matches: 14. The CDR3 DNA reads TGCGCCAGCAGCCCGATTCAGGGACAGGGTCTGGCAACGCAGTATTTT. Amino acids: CASSPIQGQGLATQYF.

The chain has TRBV5-4 and TRBJ2-5, with 8 bases fitting TRBD2. The J call may not be correct, given that the DNA end is closer to TRBJ2-7. The V gene's germline CDR1 is SGHNT and CDR2 YYREEE (reference sequence). The length of the CDR3 is 15 residues. CDR3 sequence (DNA): TGTGCCAGCAGCCCCGGGGGGGAGACAGGTCGCGAGCAGTACTTC. Its protein is CASSPGGETGREQYF.

The sample holds one count of this clone. This chain links TRBV2 with TRBJ1-1; the D is unclear. The V and J ends lost 1 base and 2 bases respectively, with 11 bases between them. The CDR3 loop spans 15 amino acids. Per the germline V gene, CDR1 is SNHLY and CDR2 is FYNNEI. The CDR3 DNA sequence: TGTGCCAGCAGTGAAGATGTGGGCTATAACACTGAAGCTTTCTTT. Translating gives CASSEDVGYNTEAFF.

The chain uses TRBV23-1 and TRBJ2-4; D is uncertain. TRBV23-1 is recorded as an ORF, its role being uncertain. The CDR3 is 14 amino acids. Trimming left V 4 bases short and J 7 bases short, with 14 bases between. The CDR3 loop reads CASSPLPFPNIQYF. The DNA of the CDR3 is TGCGCCAGCAGTCCCCTACCCTTCCCGAACATTCAGTACTTC.

This clone was seen a few times. The V call is TRBV6-5, the J call TRBJ1-1, with TRBD1 identical over 9 bases. After removal of 2 bases from V and 0 bases from J, the junction contained 1 base not matched to a gene. Per germline, CDR1 MNHEY and CDR2 SVGAGI. This CDR3 is 15 amino acids long. The CDR3 sequence is CASSYGTGLNTEAFF. CDR3 sequence (DNA): TGTGCCAGCAGTTACGGGACAGGGTTGAACACTGAAGCTTTCTTT.

This chain connects TRBV6-5 to TRBJ1-2; 8 positions match TRBD1. V was pared by 6 bases and J by 8 bases, with 8 bases of the junction left unmatched. CDR1 MNHEY and CDR2 SVGAGI come from the germline V gene. This CDR3 contains 13 residues. The CDR3 DNA reads as TGTGCCAGCAGACTGCAGGGGGCGCGAGGCTACACCTTC. It yields the protein CASRLQGARGYTF.

This clone was detected only a few times. The chain recombines TRBV11-2 with TRBJ2-1; TRBD2 is a possible D gene (6 bases). The germline gives CDR1 SGHAT, CDR2 FQNNGV. The CDR3 sequence is 16 residues long. V lost 3 bases and J lost 0, with 12 bases in between. The CDR3 DNA is TGTGCCAGCAGCTTTTTCCGGGGGAGCTCCTACAATGAGCAGTTCTTC. It encodes CASSFFRGSSYNEQFF.

This clone has more than one count but fewer than ten. The chain carries TRBV5-4 and TRBJ1-6; 8 nucleotides line up with TRBD1. Per the germline V gene, CDR1 is SGHNT and CDR2 is YYREEE (reference sequence). The CDR3 totals 15 residues. The trim removed 5 bases at V and 7 bases at J, leaving 8 bases unmatched. The CDR3: CASSSGQAKNSPLHF. The DNA of the CDR3 is TGTGCCAGCAGTTCGGGACAGGCAAAAAATTCACCCCTCCACTTT.

The rearrangement uses TRBV28 and TRBJ1-3; 7 positions agree with TRBD1. Germline lookup yields CDR1 MDHEN and CDR2 SYDVKM. V dropped 3 bases and J dropped 2; count of bases not matched to a gene: 10. This CDR3 has 17 residues. DNA for the CDR3: TGTGCCAGCAGTTTTTCAGCCTCCACAGGGGCTGGAAACACCATATATTTT. It specifies CASSFSASTGAGNTIYF.

This clone was seen many times. The chain's CDR3 is CASSFGQGGDYGYTF. In nucleotides, the CDR3 is TGTGCCAGCAGCTTCGGACAGGGTGGAGACTATGGCTACACCTTC. The rearrangement joins TRBV7-2 to TRBJ1-2; 8 positions match TRBD1. The junction had 6 bases not matched to a gene; V was cut back by 3 bases and J by 3 bases. This CDR3 is built from 15 residues. Germline V gene sequence: CDR1 SGHTA, CDR2 FQGNSA. The full variable domain, its missing parts supplied by reference TRBV7-2 and TRBJ1-2, is GAGVSQSPSNKVTEKGKDVELRCDPISGHTALYWYRQSLGQGLEFLIYFQGNSAPDKSGLPSDRFSAERTGGSVSTLTIQRTQQEDSAVYLCASSFGQGGDYGYTFGSGTRLTVV.

This clone was observed a few times. V gene TRBV28 combines with J gene TRBJ2-7; D not resolved. The CDR3 extends over 13 amino acids. V gave up 3 bases and J gave up 5 bases, with 11 bases separating them. The germline V gene encodes CDR1 MDHEN and CDR2 SYDVKM. This CDR3 is CASSLRGEDEQYF. As DNA, the CDR3 is TGTGCCAGCAGTTTGCGAGGTGAAGACGAGCAGTACTTC.

The genes are TRBV27 and TRBJ1-2, with a weak D call TRBD1 (6 bases). The germline V gene encodes CDR1 MNHEY and CDR2 SMNVEV (reference sequence). Trimming took 2 bases from V and 7 from J, leaving 17 bases between them. CDR3 size: 15 residues. CDR3 residues: CASSLSRQVGVGYTF. In DNA, the CDR3 is TGTGCCAGCAGTTTAAGTCGACAGGTTGGGGTTGGCTACACCTTC.

The V and J genes are TRBV5-6 and TRBJ2-7, with a tentative D call TRBD1 (6 bases). The CDR3 has 15 amino acids. The germline V gene has CDR1 SGHDT and CDR2 YYEEEE. The V end lost 3 bases, the J end lost 2 bases, and 15 bases lay between the germline ends. CDR3 region: CASSSARGPAYEQYF. CDR3 DNA: TGTGCCAGCAGCTCCGCCAGGGGCCCCGCCTACGAGCAGTACTTC.

This clone was seen more than once but under ten times. The chain links TRBV2 to TRBJ2-7, with 10 nucleotides matching TRBD1. This CDR3 is 12 amino acids long. V trimming: 7 bases; J trimming: 4 bases; junction bases outside the gene matches: 1. CDR1 and CDR2 (germline): SNHLY, FYNNEI. CDR3: CASTGQGYEQYF. DNA for the CDR3: TGTGCCAGCACGGGACAGGGGTACGAGCAGTACTTC.

This clone was observed a handful of times. This chain links TRBV10-3 with TRBJ1-2; 7 positions agree with TRBD1. V trimming: 7 bases; J trimming: 1 base; junction bases outside the gene matches: 6. In germline, CDR1 is ENHRY, CDR2 SYGVKD. The CDR3 covers 14 residues. DNA of the CDR3: TGTGCCATCAAGGGACAGATTCTTAACTATGGCTACACCTTC. Its protein product is CAIKGQILNYGYTF.

The chain employs TRBV4-3 and TRBJ2-1; no clear D gene. Trimming removed 0 bases at V and 2 bases at J, with 11 bases between. Looked up from germline, CDR1 is LGHNA and CDR2 is YSLEER. The CDR3 length is 16 residues. CDR3 residues: CASSQEAATPYNEQFF. The DNA of the CDR3 is TGCGCCAGCAGCCAAGAGGCGGCTACCCCCTACAATGAGCAGTTCTTC.

The V gene is TRBV7-2, the J gene TRBJ1-2; TRBD1 aligns across 9 bases. Germline CDR1 SGHTA, CDR2 FQGNSA. Unmatched junction bases numbered 4, after V lost 2 bases and J lost 0 bases. The length of the CDR3 is 16 residues. The CDR3 loop is CASSLFRDRANYGYTF. The CDR3 DNA follows: TGTGCCAGCAGCTTATTCCGGGACAGGGCTAACTATGGCTACACCTTC.

The chain couples TRBV2 to TRBJ2-3; weak D call: TRBD2 (5 bases). CDR1 and CDR2 (germline): SNHLY, FYNNEI. V lost 5 bases and J lost 6, with 12 bases in between. This CDR3 has 13 residues. CDR3 bases: TGTGCCAGCAGTTTGGACTCGGTGGATACGCAGTATTTT. Protein: CASSLDSVDTQYF.

This clone was seen a single time. Other DNA sequences in this sample translate to the same CDR3. V gene TRBV28 combines with J gene TRBJ1-5, with 10 bases aligning to TRBD1. V lost 6 bases to trimming and J lost 6 bases; unmatched junction nucleotides: 5. The V gene's germline CDR1 is MDHEN and CDR2 SYDVKM. The CDR3 loop spans 14 amino acids. CDR3 amino acids: CASRPTGGGQPQHF. Here the CDR3 DNA reads TGTGCCAGCAGACCGACAGGGGGCGGTCAGCCCCAGCATTTT.

This chain joins TRBV7-2 and TRBJ2-5; TRBD1 matches 7 bases. Germline CDR1 and CDR2: SGHTA and FQGNSA. This CDR3 spans 14 amino acids. V lost 5 bases to trimming and J lost 9 bases; unmatched junction nucleotides: 12. In nucleotides, the CDR3 is TGTGCCAGCAGCCGACCGGGACAGCAATTGTCCCAGTACTTC. The encoded protein is CASSRPGQQLSQYF. Variable domain in full (rest from reference TRBV7-2 and TRBJ2-5): GAGVSQSPSNKVTEKGKDVELRCDPISGHTALYWYRQSLGQGLEFLIYFQGNSAPDKSGLPSDRFSAERTGGSVSTLTIQRTQQEDSAVYLCASSRPGQQLSQYFGPGTRLLVL.

The rearrangement uses TRBV2 and TRBJ2-3; 12 bases match TRBD1. Trimming cost V 0 bases and J 4 bases; bases outside gene matches: 8. This CDR3 comprises 18 residues. CDR1 is SNHLY, CDR2 FYNNEI, per germline. As DNA, the CDR3 is TGTGCCAGCAGTGAAGCGTTTATTGGGACAGGGGGCGCAGATACGCAGTATTTT. Translated: CASSEAFIGTGGADTQYF.

V is TRBV28 and J is TRBJ2-7; D ambiguous. This CDR3 contains 14 residues. In germline, CDR1 is MDHEN, CDR2 SYDVKM. Trimming pared 4 bases from V and 3 bases from J, leaving 13 bases between. For the CDR3, the DNA is TGTGCCAGCAGTTCCCTCGATGGCCGCTACGAGCAGTACTTC. This encodes CASSSLDGRYEQYF.

In nucleotides, the CDR3 is TGTGCCAGCAGCAGAGACAGGTGGATGAACACTGAAGCTTTCTTT. This codes for CASSRDRWMNTEAFF. J is TRBJ1-1 and V is TRBV5-4, with a tentative D call TRBD1 (6 bases). The ends were cut back, 4 bases at V and 0 bases at J, with 13 bases in the middle. Looked up from germline, CDR1 is SGHNT and CDR2 is YYREEE (reference sequence). The CDR3 runs 15 residues.

The chain has TRBV19 and TRBJ1-2; 12 bases fit TRBD1. The germline gives CDR1 LNHDA, CDR2 SQIVND (reference sequence). The V and J ends lost 7 bases and 8 bases, in that order; junction bases with no gene match: 11. The CDR3 consists of 15 residues. The CDR3 sequence is CASNQPGQGAWGYTF. In nucleotides, the CDR3 is TGTGCCAGTAACCAACCGGGACAGGGGGCGTGGGGCTACACCTTC.

The rearrangement uses TRBV4-1 and TRBJ2-2, with D hard to call. The CDR3 runs to 14 residues. Germline CDR1 MGHRA, CDR2 YSYEKL. V was cut by 5 bases and J by 2 bases, with 9 bases left in between. CDR3 in amino acids: CASSVTKNTGELFF. The CDR3 nucleotides read TGCGCCAGCAGCGTAACAAAAAACACCGGGGAGCTGTTTTTT.

CDR3 coding DNA: TGCGCCAGCAGCTTTAATGGGCTTGGGAGTCAGCCCCAGCATTTT. Translating gives CASSFNGLGSQPQHF. The V gene is TRBV5-1, the J gene TRBJ1-5; D unclear. The CDR3 loop spans 15 amino acids. V lost 2 bases and J lost 6, with 15 bases in between. Germline loops: CDR1 SGHRS, CDR2 YFSETQ. The full variable domain, in which reference TRBV5-1 and TRBJ1-5 provide the parts outside the CDR3, is KAGVTQTPRYLIKTRGQQVTLSCSPISGHRSVSWYQQTPGQGLQFLFEYFSETQRNKGNFPGRFSGRQFSNSRSEMNVSTLELGDSALYLCASSFNGLGSQPQHFGDGTRLSIL.

The V gene is TRBV5-1, the J gene TRBJ2-7; perhaps TRBD1 as D (6 bases). V was trimmed by 4 bases and J by 6 bases, leaving 17 bases between them. Per the germline V gene, CDR1 is SGHRS and CDR2 is YFSETQ. The CDR3 loop spans 14 amino acids. CDR3 protein: CASSGGHRLGEQYF. CDR3 coding DNA: TGCGCCAGCAGCGGGGGACACCGCCTTGGCGAGCAGTACTTC.

This clone has more than one count but fewer than ten. The chain combines TRBV4-3 with TRBJ2-5, with 7 nucleotides matching TRBD2. This CDR3 is built from 15 residues. V shed 1 base and J 5 bases; nucleotides not matched to a gene: 7. Germline V lookup: CDR1 LGHNA, CDR2 YSLEER. The DNA of the CDR3 is TGCGCCAGCAGCCAAGGCCAGACTAGCTTGGAGACCCAGTACTTC. It translates to CASSQGQTSLETQYF.